The T cell receptor beta chain described here comes from a study of control samples from healthy donors and cancer patients. Here immunoSEQ multiplex PCR was the method, and the copy in TCRdb shows in-frame clones only, minus some. The sample carries 150,000 to 160,000 clones, approximately 94% recorded once. Between the trimmed V and J ends, which lost 1 base and 0 bases, there was a span of 9 bases. Germline V lookup: CDR1 ENHRY, CDR2 SYGVKD. The CDR3 totals 15 residues. As regards this clone: Additional DNA sequences in this sample encode the identical CDR3.

This rearrangement joins TRBV10-3 to TRBJ1-1; D uncertain. The source material was blood. The clonotype comes from a man aged 35-49 years in good health. CDR3: CAISEFPILNTEAFF. The CDR3 DNA reads as TGTGCCATCAGTGAGTTCCCCATCCTGAACACTGAAGCTTTCTTT.